Presented here are 29 T cell receptor beta chains from one specimen sequenced in a study of T cells expressing NK-cell markers. From the 5' RACE reads, TCRdb lists one entry per CDR3 protein and no DNA. Its clone listing holds 550,000 to 600,000 distinct CDR3 sequences. Material for sequencing was blood T cells: a sorted CD56 or NKG2C T cell subset, CD4+ or CD8+ T cells, or bulk PBMC T cells (not recorded which). The receptor set was obtained from a man younger than 30 in good health.

This sequence joins TRBV12-3 or TRBV12-4 and TRBJ2-6; the D call of TRBD1 rests on TCRdb alone, since no DNA is present to check it. The CDR3 is made up of 16 amino acids. CDR3 amino acids: CASYPRGYSGANVLTF.

The chain uses TRBV12-3 or TRBV12-4 and TRBJ2-1; the D call from TCRdb, TRBD1, cannot be confirmed without DNA. The CDR3 totals 13 residues. This CDR3 is CASTKTGGWEQFF.

This chain connects TRBV7-9 to TRBJ2-3; TCRdb lists TRBD2, though no DNA is available to test this call. The CDR3 extends over 17 amino acids. Germline assignment: CDR1 SEHNR and CDR2 FQNEAQ (reference sequence). The CDR3 sequence is CASSLGRTSANTDTQYF. The whole variable domain, filled in from reference TRBV7-9 and TRBJ2-3, reads DTGVSQNPRHKITKRGQNVTFRCDPISEHNRLYWYRQTLGQGPEFLTYFQNEAQLEKSRLLSDRFSAERPKGSFSTLEIQRTEQGDSAMYLCASSLGRTSANTDTQYFGPGTRLTVL.

The gene calls are TRBV7-2 and TRBJ2-7; TCRdb reports TRBD2, a call that lacks DNA to check it against. CDR1 and CDR2 from the germline V gene are SGHTA and FQGNSA. The CDR3 sequence is 14 residues long. The CDR3 spells CASSQPSGLYEQYF.

This chain links TRBV27 with TRBJ1-6. Germline lookup yields CDR1 MNHEY and CDR2 SMNVEV (reference sequence). The CDR3 runs to 16 residues. CDR3 sequence reads: CASSLYPRSYNSPLHF.

The V call is TRBV20-1, the J call TRBJ1-2; TCRdb lists TRBD1, though no DNA is available to test this call. This CDR3 is built from 11 residues. Looked up from germline, CDR1 is DFQATT and CDR2 is SNEGSKA (reference sequence). The CDR3: CSVIQGVGYTF.

J is TRBJ2-5 and V is TRBV5-5; TCRdb picks TRBD1, but there is no DNA to check that call. The V gene's germline CDR1 is SGHKS and CDR2 YYEKEE (reference sequence). This CDR3 has 14 residues. The CDR3: CASSLFQGAETQYF.

The gene calls are TRBV12-3 or TRBV12-4 and TRBJ2-1; the TCRdb call, TRBD2, lacks DNA for checking. CDR3 length equals 16 residues. This CDR3 reads CASSLRTSMISNEQFF.

V usage is TRBV15 and J usage is TRBJ2-7. Per the germline V gene, CDR1 is LNHNV and CDR2 is YYDKDF (reference sequence). The CDR3 length is 15 residues. Here the CDR3 reads CATSRDPALNYEQYF.

The chain employs TRBV5-1 and TRBJ2-1; the D gene TCRdb calls, TRBD2, cannot be checked with no DNA. The CDR3 covers 16 residues. Germline assignment: CDR1 SGHRS and CDR2 YFSETQ. The CDR3: CASSFSDSLNVNEQFF.

The rearrangement uses TRBV12-3 or TRBV12-4 and TRBJ2-3; TCRdb's D call of TRBD2 is untestable without DNA. The CDR3 loop spans 16 amino acids. Here the CDR3 reads CASSLRSGRSPHTQYF.

CDR3 in amino acids: CSVVEGGILAKNIQYF. V and J are TRBV29-1 and TRBJ2-4; with no DNA, the TCRdb D assignment of TRBD1 cannot be verified. Per the germline V gene, CDR1 is SQVTM and CDR2 is ANQGSEA. This CDR3 has 16 residues.

This chain connects TRBV12-3 or TRBV12-4 to TRBJ2-1; TCRdb lists TRBD2, though no DNA is available to test this call. The length of the CDR3 is 13 residues. The CDR3 sequence: CASKPIAYNEQFF.

This chain connects TRBV28 to TRBJ1-4; TCRdb indicates TRBD1, and absent DNA this call remains unverified. CDR1 MDHEN and CDR2 SYDVKM come from the germline V gene. The CDR3 has 13 amino acids. CDR3 loop: CASSPDRGEKLFF.

The chain links TRBV12-3 or TRBV12-4 to TRBJ2-1; TCRdb's D gene call, TRBD2, goes unchecked for lack of DNA. The CDR3 has 13 residues. The CDR3 sequence is CASSTRSGNEQFF.

The chain is built from TRBV20-1 and TRBJ1-3; TCRdb lists TRBD1, though no DNA is available to test this call. The germline V gene encodes CDR1 DFQATT and CDR2 SNEGSKA (reference sequence). The CDR3 sequence is 14 residues long. The CDR3 region is CSASYQGAGNTIYF.

The V and J genes are TRBV12-3 or TRBV12-4 and TRBJ1-2; the TCRdb D gene call, TRBD1, has no DNA to confirm it. The CDR3 runs 19 residues. The CDR3 spells CASSFLAGGSSFANYGYTF.

This chain uses TRBV28 with TRBJ2-1; TCRdb designates TRBD2, a call that cannot be tested without DNA. The CDR3 has 19 amino acids. Germline values: CDR1 MDHEN, CDR2 SYDVKM. The CDR3 spells CASSFLPRGLTSSYNEQFF.

The CDR3: CASSSWGLQETQYF. The chain combines TRBV7-2 with TRBJ2-5. CDR3 length: 14 residues. Per germline, CDR1 SGHTA and CDR2 FQGNSA.

The chain links TRBV12-3 or TRBV12-4 to TRBJ2-1; the TRBD2 assignment by TCRdb is unverifiable without DNA. CDR3 size: 11 residues. The CDR3 spells CASSSRAGQFF.

The V and J genes are TRBV25-1 and TRBJ1-3. CDR3 length equals 14 residues. CDR1 is MGHDK and CDR2 is SYGVNS in the germline V gene. The CDR3 here is CASRDTGFGNTIYF.

This sequence joins TRBV6-1 and TRBJ1-3; TCRdb designates TRBD1, a call that cannot be tested without DNA. This CDR3 spans 16 amino acids. Per germline, CDR1 MNHNS and CDR2 SASEGT. The CDR3 sequence is CASSQTGPFSGNTIYF.

The chain has TRBV5-1 and TRBJ1-2. This CDR3 spans 14 amino acids. Per the germline V gene, CDR1 is SGHRS and CDR2 is YFSETQ. The CDR3 loop is CASSFEPDNYGYTF. Looking up the rest from reference TRBV5-1 and TRBJ1-2 gives the full variable domain: KAGVTQTPRYLIKTRGQQVTLSCSPISGHRSVSWYQQTPGQGLQFLFEYFSETQRNKGNFPGRFSGRQFSNSRSEMNVSTLELGDSALYLCASSFEPDNYGYTFGSGTRLTVV.

The rearrangement uses TRBV6-4 and TRBJ2-1; TCRdb returns TRBD2, unconfirmable since there is no DNA. Germline CDR1 is MRHNA and CDR2 is SNTAGT. This CDR3 is 15 amino acids long. The CDR3 spells CASSEDGLAYNEQFF.

This CDR3 is CASSREVRPEQYF. This chain links TRBV9 with TRBJ2-7; the TRBD1 assignment by TCRdb is unverifiable without DNA. This CDR3 has 13 residues. From germline, CDR1 is SGDLS and CDR2 YYNGEE.

This rearrangement joins TRBV7-9 to TRBJ1-2; absent DNA, TCRdb's TRBD1 call cannot be checked. From germline, CDR1 is SEHNR and CDR2 FQNEAQ (reference sequence). There are 14 residues in the CDR3. CDR3 amino acids: CASGRTGSNYGYTF.

V usage is TRBV7-2 and J usage is TRBJ2-2; without DNA, the TCRdb call of TRBD2 cannot be checked. Germline CDR1 and CDR2: SGHTA and FQGNSA. CDR3 length equals 16 residues. CDR3 loop: CASSLVGGPNTGELFF.

The chain couples TRBV3-1 to TRBJ1-1; TCRdb proposes TRBD1, but this gene call is untestable without DNA. The CDR3 length is 14 residues. Germline loops: CDR1 LGHDT, CDR2 YNNKEL (reference sequence). The CDR3 region is CASSPRQGLPSAFF.

The chain joins TRBV7-6 to TRBJ1-5. Looked up from germline, CDR1 is SGHVS and CDR2 is FNYEAQ. CDR3 size: 13 residues. The CDR3 here is CASSLAAHQPQHF.